A selection of T cell receptor beta chains follows, all from one sample in a study of control samples from healthy donors and cancer patients. Clones were read by immunoSEQ multiplex PCR, and TCRdb kept only the in-frame ones, dropping some. The sample has around 190,000 clones. The specimen was blood. These receptors originate from a woman between 25 and 40 years old in good health. The CDR3 runs from the conserved cysteine through the conserved F or W. The order of the fields is V gene, J gene, D gene, CDR3 DNA, CDR3 protein. The D gene is left open where the match is weak.

V gene: TRBV6-2/TRBV6-3; J gene: TRBJ2-1; D gene: NA; CDR3 DNA: TGTGCCAGCAGTTACCGGGACAAAGCCTACAATGAGCAGTTCTTC; CDR3 protein: CASSYRDKAYNEQFF
V gene: TRBV28; J gene: TRBJ2-1; D gene: TRBD2; CDR3 DNA: TGTGCCAGCAGTCCTCGACTAGCGGGGAGGGATGAGCAGTTCTTC; CDR3 protein: CASSPRLAGRDEQFF
V gene: TRBV19; J gene: TRBJ1-2; D gene: NA; CDR3 DNA: TGTGCCAGTAGTATCGAGACAGAGGAGTATGGCTACACCTTC; CDR3 protein: CASSIETEEYGYTF
V gene: TRBV7-6; J gene: TRBJ2-5; D gene: NA; CDR3 DNA: TGTGCCAGCAGCTCTAGAGGGGGGGAGACCCAGTACTTC; CDR3 protein: CASSSRGGETQYF
V gene: TRBV4-1; J gene: TRBJ1-5; D gene: TRBD1; CDR3 DNA: TGCGCCAGCAGCCATCACTTCTTAATGACAGGGAGGCGGGCACAGCCCCAGCATTTT; CDR3 protein: CASSHHFLMTGRRAQPQHF
V gene: TRBV29-1; J gene: TRBJ2-7; D gene: NA; CDR3 DNA: TGCAGCGTAGAGAGCGGGACACCCTACGAGCAGTACTTC; CDR3 protein: CSVESGTPYEQYF
V gene: TRBV28; J gene: TRBJ2-7; D gene: NA; CDR3 DNA: TGTGCCAGCAGTGGGACGGACAGCTCCTACGAGCAGTACTTC; CDR3 protein: CASSGTDSSYEQYF
V gene: TRBV7-3; J gene: TRBJ2-2; D gene: TRBD2; CDR3 DNA: TGTGCCAGCAGCCCCTCTAGCGGGGGTAGCGGGGAGCTGTTTTTT; CDR3 protein: CASSPSSGGSGELFF
V gene: TRBV6-6; J gene: TRBJ2-1; D gene: NA; CDR3 DNA: TGTGCCAGCAGTTACGGTAGAAACAATGAGCAGTTCTTC; CDR3 protein: CASSYGRNNEQFF
V gene: TRBV19; J gene: TRBJ2-7; D gene: TRBD1; CDR3 DNA: TGTGCCAGTCGATATGGGGACAGGGGCTCCTACGAGCAGTACTTC; CDR3 protein: CASRYGDRGSYEQYF
V gene: TRBV6-5; J gene: TRBJ2-1; D gene: NA; CDR3 DNA: TGTGCCAGCAGTCCCCTGCCATACCACAATGAGCAGTTCTTC; CDR3 protein: CASSPLPYHNEQFF
V gene: TRBV14; J gene: TRBJ2-3; D gene: TRBD1; CDR3 DNA: TGTGCCAGCAGCCAAGATTGGGGGCAGGGGGCCCAGTATTTT; CDR3 protein: CASSQDWGQGAQYF
V gene: TRBV10-1; J gene: TRBJ1-2; D gene: TRBD1; CDR3 DNA: TGCGCCAGCAGTTCGGACAGGGAGATAAGTGGCTACACCTTC; CDR3 protein: CASSSDREISGYTF
V gene: TRBV5-8; J gene: TRBJ1-6; D gene: NA; CDR3 DNA: TGTGCCAGCAATCAGGGGTTTTCACCCCTCCACTTT; CDR3 protein: CASNQGFSPLHF
V gene: TRBV7-9; J gene: TRBJ2-7; D gene: NA; CDR3 DNA: TGTGCCAGCAGCCGCGGAGGGACCCAAGGAATATTC; CDR3 protein: CASSRGGTQGIF
V gene: TRBV6-2/TRBV6-3; J gene: TRBJ1-1; D gene: NA; CDR3 DNA: TGTGCCAGCAGTTATGGAAGGGGCACTGAAGCTTTCTTT; CDR3 protein: CASSYGRGTEAFF
V gene: TRBV12-3/TRBV12-4; J gene: TRBJ1-5; D gene: NA; CDR3 DNA: TGTGCCAGCAGTTTTGGCGGTCAGCCCCAGCATTTT; CDR3 protein: CASSFGGQPQHF
V gene: TRBV11-2; J gene: TRBJ1-6; D gene: TRBD1; CDR3 DNA: TGTGCCAGCAGCTTAGTGGGGACAGGGACGATTAATTCACCCCTCCACTTT; CDR3 protein: CASSLVGTGTINSPLHF
V gene: TRBV7-3; J gene: TRBJ2-1; D gene: TRBD2; CDR3 DNA: TGTGCCAGCAGCTCTCAACCCGTGGGCGGGGGATCGTACAATGAGCAGTTCTTC; CDR3 protein: CASSSQPVGGGSYNEQFF
V gene: TRBV7-9; J gene: TRBJ2-1; D gene: NA; CDR3 DNA: TGTGCCAGCAGCTCCGTCGCAAATGAGCAGTTCTTC; CDR3 protein: CASSSVANEQFF
V gene: TRBV4-3; J gene: TRBJ2-3; D gene: TRBD2; CDR3 DNA: TGCGCCAGCAGCCGGACTAGCGGGGGTCTCACAGATACGCAGTATTTT; CDR3 protein: CASSRTSGGLTDTQYF
V gene: TRBV2; J gene: TRBJ2-7; D gene: NA; CDR3 DNA: TGTGCCAGCGGAGGAACCCCCGGGCAGCCCTACGAGCAGTACTTC; CDR3 protein: CASGGTPGQPYEQYF
V gene: TRBV6-2/TRBV6-3; J gene: TRBJ1-2; D gene: TRBD1; CDR3 DNA: TGTGCCAGCAGTTACGGAGGCGACATGGACAGGGCTGTCTATGGCTACACCTTC; CDR3 protein: CASSYGGDMDRAVYGYTF
V gene: TRBV7-9; J gene: TRBJ2-1; D gene: NA; CDR3 DNA: TGTGCCAGCAGCTTCGGTGGGGTCACCTACAATGAGCAGTTCTTC; CDR3 protein: CASSFGGVTYNEQFF
V gene: TRBV27; J gene: TRBJ1-1; D gene: NA; CDR3 DNA: TGTGCCAGCAGTTTATCGTCGGTGAGGGGTACTGAAGCTTTCTTT; CDR3 protein: CASSLSSVRGTEAFF
V gene: TRBV5-1; J gene: TRBJ2-2; D gene: TRBD1; CDR3 DNA: TGCGCCAGCAGCTTGAGGGCAGGGGGCCCCGGGGAGCTGTTTTTT; CDR3 protein: CASSLRAGGPGELFF
V gene: TRBV19; J gene: TRBJ2-7; D gene: NA; CDR3 DNA: TGTGCCAGTTCCCCTCGGACAGACCGGCACGAGCAGTACTTC; CDR3 protein: CASSPRTDRHEQYF
V gene: TRBV29-1; J gene: TRBJ2-7; D gene: TRBD2; CDR3 DNA: TGCAGCGTTCTAGCGGGGGGGATAACCTACGAGCAGTACTTC; CDR3 protein: CSVLAGGITYEQYF
V gene: TRBV15; J gene: TRBJ2-3; D gene: TRBD2; CDR3 DNA: TGTGCCACCAGCATACTAAGCGGGGAAAACACAGATACGCAGTATTTT; CDR3 protein: CATSILSGENTDTQYF
V gene: TRBV4-3; J gene: TRBJ1-2; D gene: NA; CDR3 DNA: TGCGCCAGCAGCCAAGATAGCGGGGGCACTGTTAACTATGGCTACACCTTC; CDR3 protein: CASSQDSGGTVNYGYTF
V gene: TRBV28; J gene: TRBJ1-6; D gene: NA; CDR3 DNA: TGTGCCAGCAGTCTCGGGACTTCACCCCTCCACTTT; CDR3 protein: CASSLGTSPLHF
V gene: TRBV2; J gene: TRBJ1-4; D gene: NA; CDR3 DNA: TGTGCCAGCAGTGAACGACGGCCCCCAACTAATGAAAAACTGTTTTTT; CDR3 protein: CASSERRPPTNEKLFF
V gene: TRBV27; J gene: TRBJ2-7; D gene: NA; CDR3 DNA: TGTGCCAGCAGTCCTCACTCCTACGAGCAGTACTTC; CDR3 protein: CASSPHSYEQYF
V gene: TRBV11-3; J gene: TRBJ1-1; D gene: NA; CDR3 DNA: TGTGCCAGCAGCTTAGAGGGAGGGACTGAAGCTTTCTTT; CDR3 protein: CASSLEGGTEAFF
V gene: TRBV7-2; J gene: TRBJ1-5; D gene: NA; CDR3 DNA: TGTGCCAGCAGCTTACGGGGGAATCAGCCCCAGCATTTT; CDR3 protein: CASSLRGNQPQHF
V gene: TRBV6-5; J gene: TRBJ1-1; D gene: TRBD1; CDR3 DNA: TGTGCCAGCAGCGGGACGACAGGGGATGAAGCTTTCTTT; CDR3 protein: CASSGTTGDEAFF
V gene: TRBV4-1; J gene: TRBJ2-2; D gene: NA; CDR3 DNA: TGCGCCAGCAGCCCCCTCGGCGGGCAGAACACCGGGGAGCTGTTTTTT; CDR3 protein: CASSPLGGQNTGELFF
V gene: TRBV3-1/TRBV3-2; J gene: TRBJ2-5; D gene: NA; CDR3 DNA: TGTGCCAGCAGCCCACGTGACAGTAACGGACGAGAGACCCAGTACTTC; CDR3 protein: CASSPRDSNGRETQYF
V gene: TRBV5-1; J gene: TRBJ1-2; D gene: TRBD1; CDR3 DNA: TGCGCCAGCAGCCACGGGACAGATACTAACTATGGCTACACCTTC; CDR3 protein: CASSHGTDTNYGYTF
V gene: TRBV28; J gene: TRBJ2-7; D gene: TRBD1; CDR3 DNA: TGTGCCAACTCTCAGGGGGCTAGGTACGAGCAGTACTTC; CDR3 protein: CANSQGARYEQYF
V gene: TRBV6-6; J gene: TRBJ2-7; D gene: NA; CDR3 DNA: TGTGCCAGCAGTTGGGAAGGGGTTAACTACGAGCAGTACTTC; CDR3 protein: CASSWEGVNYEQYF
V gene: TRBV7-2; J gene: TRBJ1-1; D gene: TRBD1; CDR3 DNA: TGTGCCAGCAGCGTAACAGGGGGCTTCACTGAAGCTTTCTTT; CDR3 protein: CASSVTGGFTEAFF
V gene: TRBV28; J gene: TRBJ1-4; D gene: NA; CDR3 DNA: TGTGCCAGCAGCCGCAGAATGGCAGGACTCAATGAAAAACTGTTTTTT; CDR3 protein: CASSRRMAGLNEKLFF